This entry lists 23 T cell receptor beta chains sequenced from one sample in a study of CD4 and CD8 cells across lung adenocarcinoma regions. TCRdb re-analysed the PCR reads in MiXCR, keeping a single row per CDR3 protein. The sample has about 3,300 distinct CDR3 sequences, 65% seen once. Sequenced input: CD8+ T cells from the margin of a lung tumor. Source of these receptors: a female donor with lung adenocarcinoma. The CD4 and CD8 labels of this study may be unreliable.

This clonotype turned up a few times. This chain uses TRBV7-2 with TRBJ2-3, with 9 positions matching TRBD2. With 4 bases clipped from V and 5 bases from J, the junction kept 7 bases outside the gene matches. Per the germline V gene, CDR1 is SGHTA and CDR2 is FQGNSA. The CDR3 is 15 amino acids. The CDR3 here is CASSYRGGAGDTQYF. As DNA, the CDR3 is TGTGCCAGCAGCTATCGCGGGGGGGCGGGAGATACGCAGTATTTT. Full variable domain (missing parts from reference TRBV7-2 and TRBJ2-3): GAGVSQSPSNKVTEKGKDVELRCDPISGHTALYWYRQSLGQGLEFLIYFQGNSAPDKSGLPSDRFSAERTGGSVSTLTIQRTQQEDSAVYLCASSYRGGAGDTQYFGPGTRLTVL.

The chain employs TRBV6-1 and TRBJ2-1; D perhaps matches TRBD2 (5 bases). The CDR3 sequence is 16 residues long. Germline-derived CDR1 and CDR2 are MNHNS and SASEGT. V was cut by 7 bases and J by 0 bases, with 16 bases left in between. As DNA, the CDR3 is TGTGCCAGCATGGTTCAGAGGGCCACCTCCTACAATGAGCAGTTCTTC. Translating gives CASMVQRATSYNEQFF.

V gene TRBV6-1 combines with J gene TRBJ2-1; 7 nucleotides match TRBD2. Germline CDR1 reads MNHNS; CDR2 reads SASEGT. The CDR3 runs to 13 residues. The ends lost 7 bases at V and 8 bases at J; junction bases unmatched: 8. The CDR3 spells CASKGGGLHEQFF. DNA of the CDR3: TGTGCCAGCAAGGGCGGGGGACTCCATGAGCAGTTCTTC.

The CDR3 bases are TGTGCCAGCAGCTTAACCGGGACTAGCGGGGGGAGTGAGCAGTTCTTC. Its protein product is CASSLTGTSGGSEQFF. The V gene is TRBV7-2, the J gene TRBJ2-1; 15 nucleotides line up with TRBD2. Losses at the gene ends were 2 bases for V and 9 bases for J; bases not matched to a gene: 5. The CDR3 has 16 residues. Germline lookup yields CDR1 SGHTA and CDR2 FQGNSA.

The chain employs TRBV6-1 and TRBJ2-1, with TRBD2 identical over 10 bases. The CDR3 length is 15 residues. Trimming at V came to 5 bases and at J to 4 bases, leaving 5 bases not matched to a gene. The V gene's germline CDR1 is MNHNS and CDR2 SASEGT. The CDR3 DNA reads TGTGCCAGCAGTCCACGGACTAGCGGTTACAATGAGCAGTTCTTC. Amino acid sequence: CASSPRTSGYNEQFF.

The V and J genes are TRBV6-5 and TRBJ2-7; D is possibly TRBD2 (6 bases). Trimming pared 4 bases from V and 3 bases from J, leaving 10 bases between. CDR3 size: 13 residues. Per germline, CDR1 MNHEY and CDR2 SVGAGI. The CDR3 loop is CASSSGTYYEQYF. The CDR3, as DNA: TGTGCCAGCAGTTCCGGGACTTACTACGAGCAGTACTTC.

This clonotype was recorded a few times. This rearrangement joins TRBV7-8 to TRBJ2-2; D may correspond to TRBD1 or TRBD2 (5 bases each). This CDR3 is 17 amino acids long. The V and J ends lost 0 bases and 2 bases respectively, with 13 bases between them. Germline-derived CDR1 and CDR2 are SGHVS and FQNEAQ. The CDR3 DNA sequence: TGTGCCAGCAGCTTAGCCCTTGGGACGCCTAACACCGGGGAGCTGTTTTTT. Amino acids: CASSLALGTPNTGELFF.

The chain uses TRBV6-5 and TRBJ2-1; a possible D gene is TRBD2 (6 bases). V was pared by 7 bases and J by 9 bases, with 22 bases between. The CDR3 covers 15 residues. CDR1 MNHEY and CDR2 SVGAGI come from the germline V gene. The CDR3 DNA follows: TGTGCCAGCACTTTAATCGGGACTCCGAGGGGTGAGCAGTTCTTC. Protein product: CASTLIGTPRGEQFF.

This chain joins TRBV10-3 and TRBJ2-1; TRBD1 might be the D (6 bases). The germline gives CDR1 ENHRY, CDR2 SYGVKD. The CDR3 has 11 residues. CDR3 sequence reads: CSSGAYNEQFF. The CDR3 DNA is TGTTCCTCAGGGGCCTACAATGAGCAGTTCTTC.

The chain employs TRBV4-1 and TRBJ2-3; D is perhaps TRBD1 or TRBD2 (6 bases each). The J call is uncertain, as TRBJ2-7 better fits the DNA end. The length of the CDR3 is 20 residues. Germline values: CDR1 MGHRA, CDR2 YSYEKL. The CDR3 coding sequence is TGCGCCAGCAGCCAACTCCGTGTGGGGCTCGGGGGCCGTGGCCAAGAGACGCAGTACTTC. As protein: CASSQLRVGLGGRGQETQYF.

The chain links TRBV6-1 to TRBJ2-2, with TRBD2 matching 14 bases. CDR1 is MNHNS and CDR2 is SASEGT in the germline V gene. The CDR3 contains 16 residues. V lost 5 bases to trimming and J lost 3 bases; unmatched junction nucleotides: 2. CDR3 in DNA: TGTGCCAGCAGTACGGGACTAGCGGGGGACACCGGGGAGCTGTTTTTT. This sequence encodes CASSTGLAGDTGELFF.

Within the sample, this clonotype is large. J is TRBJ2-2 and V is TRBV6-4, with D hard to call. The germline V gene has CDR1 MRHNA and CDR2 SNTAGT. The CDR3 consists of 14 residues. V lost 8 bases and J lost 5, with 15 bases in between. CDR3: CASSDPTRTGELFF. The CDR3 bases are TGTGCCAGCTCGGACCCTACCAGGACCGGGGAGCTGTTTTTT.

This chain's CDR3 is CASRGTTSTDTQYF. The CDR3 DNA reads as TGTGCCAGCAGGGGGACAACTAGCACAGATACGCAGTATTTT. The chain couples TRBV6-1 to TRBJ2-3; possibly TRBD1 for D (6 bases). The CDR3 is 14 residues long. V lost 6 bases to trimming and J lost 0 bases, with 10 bases between them. The V gene's germline CDR1 is MNHNS and CDR2 SASEGT.

This chain joins TRBV6-1 and TRBJ2-5; TRBD2 matches 11 bases. The assigned J gene may be wrong: the sequence end matches TRBJ2-7 better. Germline lookup yields CDR1 MNHNS and CDR2 SASEGT. The CDR3 loop spans 16 amino acids. The CDR3: CASSPTSGSWGNEQYF. The CDR3 nucleotides are TGTGCCAGCAGTCCAACTAGCGGGAGTTGGGGCAACGAGCAGTACTTC.

The chain has TRBV6-1 and TRBJ2-1; the match to TRBD1 covers 9 bases. Matching the DNA end better, TRBJ2-7 makes the J call doubtful. This CDR3 is 16 amino acids long. Germline lookup yields CDR1 MNHNS and CDR2 SASEGT. The CDR3 nucleotides read TGTGCCAGCAGTGAACAACCGGGACAGGGACCCTACGAGCAGTACTTC. Translating gives CASSEQPGQGPYEQYF.

The chain is built from TRBV7-2 and TRBJ2-1, with D unresolved. CDR1 is SGHTA, CDR2 FQGNSA, per germline. The CDR3 has 16 residues. Trimming took 1 base from V and 10 from J, leaving 20 bases between them. The CDR3: CASSLGTGHRAYEQFF. In DNA form, the CDR3 reads TGTGCCAGCAGCTTAGGAACCGGGCATCGGGCCTACGAGCAGTTCTTC.

The gene calls are TRBV6-5 and TRBJ2-4; D is ambiguous. The V end was cut by 5 bases, the J end by 9 bases, with 11 bases between. Germline CDR1 and CDR2: MNHEY and SVGAGI. This CDR3 region has 12 residues. CDR3 sequence (DNA): TGTGCCAGCAGTACCGACGGGCCCATTCAGTACTTC. This gives the protein CASSTDGPIQYF.

J is TRBJ2-1 and V is TRBV24-1; a weak D match, TRBD1 (6 bases). The J call may be incorrect, as the DNA end agrees better with TRBJ2-5. The CDR3 has 15 amino acids. Germline V gene sequence: CDR1 KGHDR, CDR2 SFDVKD. The CDR3 coding sequence is TGTGCCACCAGTGATTTGCAATCAGGGGTTGAGACCCAGTACTTC. Its protein product is CATSDLQSGVETQYF.

This clonotype is medium-sized within its sample. V is TRBV6-1 and J is TRBJ1-1; D is undetermined. This CDR3 is 10 amino acids long. Germline CDR1 and CDR2: MNHNS and SASEGT. The ends were cut back, 6 bases at V and 6 bases at J, with 5 bases in the middle. Written as DNA, the CDR3 is TGTGCCAGCAGAGGCTCTGAAGCTTTCTTT. It is translated as CASRGSEAFF.

The chain recombines TRBV6-1 with TRBJ2-1; D is uncertain. The germline V gene encodes CDR1 MNHNS and CDR2 SASEGT. The germline V and J ends were trimmed by 6 bases and 6 bases, with 9 bases remaining between them. This CDR3 contains 12 residues. The CDR3 sequence: CASRGRPNEQFF. In DNA form, the CDR3 reads TGTGCCAGCAGGGGCAGGCCCAATGAGCAGTTCTTC.

This chain joins TRBV9 and TRBJ2-2; TRBD2 is a possible D gene (5 bases). Germline loops: CDR1 SGDLS, CDR2 YYNGEE. This CDR3 spans 16 amino acids. Trimming removed 0 bases at V and 11 bases at J, with 20 bases between. The CDR3 region is CASSVGHGNSTSELFF. The CDR3 DNA reads TGTGCCAGCAGCGTAGGTCACGGGAACTCCACCAGTGAGCTGTTTTTT.

Turning to this clonotype: The junction departs from germline at one end; a sequencing error may be responsible. The chain uses TRBV11-2 and TRBJ2-4; 7 bases are shared with TRBD2. Germline V gene data show CDR1 as SGHAT and CDR2 as FQNNGV. This CDR3 has 14 amino acids. The DNA for the CDR3 is TGTGCCAGCAGGAGCGGGGCTGGAGCCTACGAGCAGTACTTT. It yields the protein CASRSGAGAYEQYF.

This clonotype was detected once. This sequence joins TRBV6-1 and TRBJ2-5, with 9 bases fitting TRBD2. CDR3 length equals 15 residues. Per the germline V gene, CDR1 is MNHNS and CDR2 is SASEGT. V lost 3 bases and J lost 4; bases outside the gene matches: 6. The CDR3 DNA sequence: TGTGCCAGCAGTGAGGGTTTAGCGGGAGCAGAGACCCAGTACTTC. Residues: CASSEGLAGAETQYF.